A selection of T cell receptor beta chains follows, all from one sample in a study of T cells in Graves' hyperthyroidism and ophthalmopathy. TCRdb ran MiXCR on the multiplex PCR reads and lists one entry per CDR3 protein. The repertoire includes about 840,000 distinct CDR3 sequences, about two fifths of them detected once, and 7% to 10% sits in the top ten. The sequenced sample consisted of blood. Every receptor here comes from a man aged 18-30 years with Graves' hyperthyroidism. Each CDR3 is given with its conserved first and last residue. A D gene is named only where the DNA matches it firmly. Not all rows give a size; the values are once, few, many and, for expanded clones, a class.

TRBD2	TRBV7-3	-	TRBJ2-2	TGTGCCAGCAGCCCATTGGCGGGGGGAGGGGAGCTGTTTTTT	CASSPLAGGGELFF
-	TRBV5-1	-	TRBJ1-1	TGCGCCAGCAGCTTGGGGCGGCTAGGGGCCCTGAACACTGAAGCTTTCTTT	CASSLGRLGALNTEAFF
TRBD2	TRBV7-9	-	TRBJ2-5	TGTGCCAGCAGCCCACCTCAGGGAGGGATTGAGACCCAGTACTTC	CASSPPQGGIETQYF
TRBD2	TRBV4-1	many	TRBJ2-7	TGCGCCAGCAGCCCGTCCCATAGCGGGGCCTACGAGCAGTACTTC	CASSPSHSGAYEQYF
-	TRBV19	-	TRBJ1-5	TGTGCCAGTAGTATCCGACGGGGCCCCGTGGAGCAGCCCCAGCATTTT	CASSIRRGPVEQPQHF
-	TRBV10-2	-	TRBJ1-5	TGCGCCAGCAGTGAGGTCATGGACAATCAGCCCCAGCATTTT	CASSEVMDNQPQHF
-	TRBV6-4	few	TRBJ1-5	TGTGCCAGCAATGACTCGGGCAGGGAGAATCAGCCCCAGCATTTT	CASNDSGRENQPQHF
TRBD1	TRBV15	many	TRBJ1-4	TGTGCCACCAGCAGGGATCCGGGACAGGGGAATGAAAAACTGTTTTTT	CATSRDPGQGNEKLFF
TRBD1	TRBV20-1	many	TRBJ1-1	TGCAGTGCTAGAATCGACAGGGAGGCTTTCTTT	CSARIDREAFF
TRBD2	TRBV7-9	-	TRBJ2-2	TGTGCCAGCTTACGATTGACTAGCGGAGGTCCCGGGGAGCTGTTTTTT	CASLRLTSGGPGELFF
-	TRBV5-1	-	TRBJ1-1	TGCGCCAGCAGCCTGGGGCGGGGCGAGTGGACTGAAGCTTTCTTT	CASSLGRGEWTEAFF
-	TRBV15	many	TRBJ1-1	TGTGCCACCAGCAGAGATCAGGTAGGGCTTGGTGCGAACACTGAAGCTTTCTTT	CATSRDQVGLGANTEAFF
-	TRBV7-7	-	TRBJ2-5	TGTGCTAGCAGCTTAGGGCCAGCGGCTGCCCAAGAGGCCCAGTACTTC	CASSLGPAAAQEAQYF
-	TRBV15	many	TRBJ1-2	TGTGCCACCAGCAGAGATGAAGGAAACTCCCCTTGGGGCTACACCTTC	CATSRDEGNSPWGYTF
-	TRBV7-2	few	TRBJ1-3	TGCGCCAGCAGCCCAGGACTCCTAAAGGGGTACACCATATATTTT	CASSPGLLKGYTIYF
-	TRBV2	few	TRBJ2-5	TGTGCCAGCAGTGCCAGACAGGTACCCCAAGAGACCCAGTACTTC	CASSARQVPQETQYF
-	TRBV10-3	many	TRBJ1-1	TGTGCCATCAGTGAGTTCCGGACGGCCAACACTGAAGCTTTCTTT	CAISEFRTANTEAFF
TRBD1	TRBV7-9	many	TRBJ2-2	TGTGCCAGCAGCCAGACAGGGGCCGGGGAGCTGTTTTTT	CASSQTGAGELFF
-	TRBV7-2	-	TRBJ1-1	TGTGCCAGCAGGTTTTTTGGAAGGCACACTGAAGCTTTCTTT	CASRFFGRHTEAFF
-	TRBV24-1	many	TRBJ2-5	TGTGCCACCAGTGAGGCAGGGTTCGGGGGCCAAGAGACCCAGTACTTC	CATSEAGFGGQETQYF
-	TRBV29-1	-	TRBJ2-1	TGCAGCGTTGACTCCTGGGGAGACTACAATGAGCAGTTCTTC	CSVDSWGDYNEQFF
-	TRBV15	once	TRBJ1-5	TGTGCCACCAGCAGAGATCGGGAGCTGCCCCAGCATTTT	CATSRDRELPQHF
-	TRBV11-2	-	TRBJ2-2	TGTGCCAGCAGCCCGTGGTCAGGGCTTGGACTACCGAACACCGGGGAGCTGTTTTTT	CASSPWSGLGLPNTGELFF
TRBD2	TRBV2	-	TRBJ2-7	TGCGCCAGCAGCCACCTACTAGCGGGTGAGCAGTACTTC	CASSHLLAGEQYF
-	TRBV7-9	many	TRBJ1-4	TGTGCCAGCAGCCCCGGAGGGGCAGGGGAAAAACTGTTTTTT	CASSPGGAGEKLFF
-	TRBV7-9	few	TRBJ1-5	TGTGCCAGCAGCCAAGATCCGGGAGCAAGCAATCAGCCCCAGCATTTT	CASSQDPGASNQPQHF
-	TRBV29-1	many	TRBJ2-6	TGCAGCGTTGAACGAGTCCCTGGGGCCAACGTCCTGACTTTC	CSVERVPGANVLTF
-	TRBV24-1	-	TRBJ2-5	TGTGCCAGCAGTCCGATAGCGGGACAGAACCAAGAGACCCAGTACTTC	CASSPIAGQNQETQYF
-	TRBV2	few	TRBJ1-5	TGTGCCCGATCCGGGACGGATAGCAATCAGCCCCAGCATTTT	CARSGTDSNQPQHF
TRBD2	TRBV14	few	TRBJ2-5	TGTGCCAGCAGCAACTGGGGGGGAGAGACCCAGTACTTC	CASSNWGGETQYF
-	TRBV5-1	few	TRBJ1-1	TGCGCCAGCAGTCCTACCGTTGGACTGCCGAACACTGAAGCTTTCTTT	CASSPTVGLPNTEAFF
-	TRBV7-2	few	TRBJ2-2	TGTGCCAGCAGAACCGGGGCCGGGAACACCGGGGAGCTGTTTTTT	CASRTGAGNTGELFF
TRBD1	TRBV12-5	-	TRBJ1-5	TGTGCTAGTGGTTTTCGCGGACAGGGGTCGAGCAATCAGCCCCAGCATTTT	CASGFRGQGSSNQPQHF
-	TRBV19	many	TRBJ1-1	TGTGCCAGTAGTGTGGGACTTTCGAACACTGAAGCTTTCTTT	CASSVGLSNTEAFF
-	TRBV14	-	TRBJ2-3	TGTGCCAGCAGCCAACTAGCCCCTTACGGAGATACGCAGTATTTT	CASSQLAPYGDTQYF
-	TRBV6-5	-	TRBJ1-4	TGTGCCAGCAGTCATGGGACGGCGAGTGAAAAACTGTTTTTT	CASSHGTASEKLFF
-	TRBV10-3	-	TRBJ1-5	TGTGCCATCAGTAGCGGGGGTTCGCCCCAGCATTTT	CAISSGGSPQHF
-	TRBV7-3	-	TRBJ2-7	TGTGCCAGCAGCTTATTTCTAGACGAGCAGTGCTTC	CASSLFLDEQCF
TRBD2	TRBV15	many	TRBJ2-7	TGTGCCACCAGCAGAGTCGAACTAGCGGGGACCCACGAGCAGTACTTC	CATSRVELAGTHEQYF
TRBD2	TRBV25-1	-	TRBJ2-7	TGTGCCAGCAGTGAAGCGCTTAGGGGCACTAGCGGGAGGTACGAGCAGTACTTC	CASSEALRGTSGRYEQYF
-	TRBV5-1	-	TRBJ2-5	TGCGCCACCCATCCCCCGGAGACCCAGTACTTC	CATHPPETQYF